Below, 5 T cell receptor beta chains from the same sample are listed, as sequenced in a study of tumor and adjacent non-tumor tissue in lung cancer. TCRbeta libraries were built with three rounds of nested PCR, modified from ARM-PCR. TCRdb passed the multiplex PCR reads through MiXCR, listing each CDR3 protein once. Among around 80,000 distinct CDR3 sequences listed, 65% to 85% were seen once. The template was RNA from unsorted bulk tissue. The normal lung tissue was taken more than 3 cm from the tumor edge. The sequenced sample consisted of distant non-tumor lung tissue. All receptors come from a man in his fifties or sixties with non-small cell lung cancer.

As concerns this clonotype: The missing conserved phenylalanine or tryptophan at the end of this CDR3 makes a read error likely. The limits of the CDR3 on the DNA are not certain, so only TCRdb's listed CDR3 is given. J is TRBJ2-5 and V is TRBV11-2; TRBD1 is the table's D call, not checked against the DNA. The CDR3 length equals 13 residues, ends included. Germline CDR1 is SGHAT and CDR2 is FQNNGV. The CDR3 loop reads CASSSTGEETHYS.

In the case of this clonotype: Its ends do not fully match the called genes, so a read error is possible. V and J are TRBV6-5 and TRBJ1-1, with TRBD1 matching over 9 bases. This CDR3 is 16 amino acids long. The V gene's germline CDR1 is MNHEY and CDR2 SVGAGI. CDR3 nucleotides: TGTGCCAGCAGTTACAGGGGGACAGGGCGGAACGCTGAAGCTCTCTTT. Amino acid sequence: CASSYRGTGRNAEALF.

As concerns this clonotype: This may be a read error: a much more frequent sequence differs by one nucleotide. The rearrangement joins TRBV5-1 to TRBJ2-3, with 15 positions matching TRBD2. V gave up 4 bases and J gave up 0 bases; unmatched junction bases: 6. The CDR3 contains 18 residues. Per germline, CDR1 SGHRS and CDR2 YFSETQ. CDR3 residues: CASSARTSGRASTDTQYF. The CDR3 DNA follows: TGCGCCAGCAGCGCCCGGACTAGCGGGAGGGCGAGCACAGATACGCAGTATTTT.

Comment on this clonotype: An end of the junction does not agree with germline; a read error may underlie this. The chain employs TRBV11-2 and TRBJ2-6; D perhaps matches TRBD1 (5 bases). From germline, CDR1 is SGHAT and CDR2 FQNNGV. The CDR3 is 14 amino acids. As DNA, the CDR3 is TGTGCCAGCAGTCATAACTTTGGGGCCAACGCCCTGACTTTC. It codes for CASSHNFGANALTF.

Worth noting for this clonotype: One end of the junction fails to match germline, which may point to a read error. CDR3 residues: CAVSFQGADTQYF. The CDR3, as DNA: TGTGCCGTCAGTTTTCAGGGGGCAGATACGCAGTATTTC. The chain uses TRBV11-3 and TRBJ2-3; TRBD1 aligns across 8 bases. The CDR3 extends over 13 amino acids. CDR1 and CDR2 (germline): SGHNT, YENEEA.